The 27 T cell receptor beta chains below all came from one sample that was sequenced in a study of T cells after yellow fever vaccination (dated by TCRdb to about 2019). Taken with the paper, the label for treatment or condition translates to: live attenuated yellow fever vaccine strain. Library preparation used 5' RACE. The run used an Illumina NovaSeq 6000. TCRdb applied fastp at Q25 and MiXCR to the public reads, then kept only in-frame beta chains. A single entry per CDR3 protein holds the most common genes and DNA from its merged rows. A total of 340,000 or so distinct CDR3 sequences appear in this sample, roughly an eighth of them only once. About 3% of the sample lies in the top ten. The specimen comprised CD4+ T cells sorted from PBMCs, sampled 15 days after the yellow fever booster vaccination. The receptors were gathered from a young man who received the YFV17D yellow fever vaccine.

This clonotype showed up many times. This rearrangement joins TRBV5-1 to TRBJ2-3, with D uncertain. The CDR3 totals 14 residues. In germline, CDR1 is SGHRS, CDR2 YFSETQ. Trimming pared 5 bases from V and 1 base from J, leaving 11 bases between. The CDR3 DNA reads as TGCGCCAGCAGTAATGGATCCCGCACAGATACGCAGTATTTT. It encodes CASSNGSRTDTQYF. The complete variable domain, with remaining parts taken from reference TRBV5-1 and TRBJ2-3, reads KAGVTQTPRYLIKTRGQQVTLSCSPISGHRSVSWYQQTPGQGLQFLFEYFSETQRNKGNFPGRFSGRQFSNSRSEMNVSTLELGDSALYLCASSNGSRTDTQYFGPGTRLTVL.

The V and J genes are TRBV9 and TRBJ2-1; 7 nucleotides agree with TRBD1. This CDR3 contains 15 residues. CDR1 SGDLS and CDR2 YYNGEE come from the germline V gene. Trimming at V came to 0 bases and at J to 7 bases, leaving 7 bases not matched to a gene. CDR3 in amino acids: CASSVDRGLGNEQFF. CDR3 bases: TGTGCCAGCAGCGTAGATAGGGGGCTGGGGAATGAGCAGTTCTTC.

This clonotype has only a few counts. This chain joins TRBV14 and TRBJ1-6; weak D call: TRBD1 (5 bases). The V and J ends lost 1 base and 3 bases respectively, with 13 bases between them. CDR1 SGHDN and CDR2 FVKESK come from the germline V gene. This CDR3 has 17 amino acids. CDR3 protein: CASSQVWTTGYNSPLHF. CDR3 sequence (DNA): TGTGCCAGCAGCCAAGTATGGACAACCGGCTATAATTCACCCCTCCACTTT.

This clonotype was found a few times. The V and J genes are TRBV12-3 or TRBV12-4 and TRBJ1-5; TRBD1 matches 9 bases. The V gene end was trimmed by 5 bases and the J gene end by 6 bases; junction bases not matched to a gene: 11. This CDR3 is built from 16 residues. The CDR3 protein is CASSQNTGTGSQPQHF. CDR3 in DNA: TGTGCCAGCAGTCAAAACACCGGGACAGGGAGTCAGCCCCAGCATTTT.

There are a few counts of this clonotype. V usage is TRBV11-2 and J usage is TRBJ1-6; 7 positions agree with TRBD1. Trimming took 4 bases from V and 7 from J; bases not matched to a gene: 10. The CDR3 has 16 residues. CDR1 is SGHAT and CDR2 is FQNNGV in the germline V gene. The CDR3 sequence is CASSSDRAIGNSPLHF. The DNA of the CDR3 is TGTGCCAGCAGCTCCGACAGGGCGATAGGGAATTCACCCCTCCACTTT.

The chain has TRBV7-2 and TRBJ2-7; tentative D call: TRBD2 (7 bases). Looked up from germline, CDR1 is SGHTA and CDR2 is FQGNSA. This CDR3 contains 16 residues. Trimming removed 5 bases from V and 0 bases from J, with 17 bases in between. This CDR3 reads CASSPSEAGASYEQYF. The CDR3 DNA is TGTGCCAGCAGCCCCTCGGAGGCGGGGGCCTCCTACGAGCAGTACTTC.

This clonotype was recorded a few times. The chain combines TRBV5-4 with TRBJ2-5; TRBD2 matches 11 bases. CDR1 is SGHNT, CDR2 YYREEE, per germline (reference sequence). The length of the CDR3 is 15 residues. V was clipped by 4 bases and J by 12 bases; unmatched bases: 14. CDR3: CASSPQGASGGPKYF. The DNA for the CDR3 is TGTGCCAGCAGCCCCCAGGGGGCTAGCGGGGGGCCAAAGTACTTC.

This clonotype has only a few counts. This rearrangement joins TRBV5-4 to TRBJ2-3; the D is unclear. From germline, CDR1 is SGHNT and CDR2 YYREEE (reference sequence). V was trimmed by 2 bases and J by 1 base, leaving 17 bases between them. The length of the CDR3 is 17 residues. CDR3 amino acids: CASSFGGLGAGTDTQYF. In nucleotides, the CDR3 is TGTGCCAGCAGCTTCGGCGGTTTAGGCGCGGGCACAGATACGCAGTATTTT.

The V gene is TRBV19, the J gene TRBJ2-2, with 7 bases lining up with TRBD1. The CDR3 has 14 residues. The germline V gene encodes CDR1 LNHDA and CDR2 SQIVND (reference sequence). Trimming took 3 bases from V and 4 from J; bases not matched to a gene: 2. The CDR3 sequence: CASSMQGVTGELFF. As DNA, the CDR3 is TGTGCCAGTAGTATGCAGGGGGTCACCGGGGAGCTGTTTTTT.

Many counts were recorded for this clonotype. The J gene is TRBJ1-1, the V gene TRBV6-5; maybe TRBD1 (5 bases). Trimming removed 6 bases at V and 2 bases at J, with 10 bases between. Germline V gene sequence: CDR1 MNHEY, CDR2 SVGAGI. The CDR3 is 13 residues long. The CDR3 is CASRRQLNTEAFF. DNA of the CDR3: TGTGCCAGCAGACGACAGTTAAACACTGAAGCTTTCTTT.

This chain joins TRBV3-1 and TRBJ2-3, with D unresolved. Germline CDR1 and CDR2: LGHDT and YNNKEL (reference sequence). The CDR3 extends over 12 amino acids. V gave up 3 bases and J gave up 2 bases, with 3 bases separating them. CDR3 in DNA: TGTGCCAGCAGCCATCTCACAGATACGCAGTATTTT. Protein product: CASSHLTDTQYF.

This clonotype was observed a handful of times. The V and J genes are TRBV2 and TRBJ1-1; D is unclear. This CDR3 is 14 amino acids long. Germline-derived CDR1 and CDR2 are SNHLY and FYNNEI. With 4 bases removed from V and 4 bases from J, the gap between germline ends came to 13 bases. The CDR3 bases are TGTGCCAGCAGTGCGACCCTAGGACTCACTGAAGCTTTCTTT. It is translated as CASSATLGLTEAFF.

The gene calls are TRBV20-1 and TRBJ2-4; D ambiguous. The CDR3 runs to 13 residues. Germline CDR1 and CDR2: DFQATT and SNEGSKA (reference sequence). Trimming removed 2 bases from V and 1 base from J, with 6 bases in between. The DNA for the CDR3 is TGCAGTGCTAGAACAGCGGCCAAAAACATTCAGTACTTC. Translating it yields CSARTAAKNIQYF.

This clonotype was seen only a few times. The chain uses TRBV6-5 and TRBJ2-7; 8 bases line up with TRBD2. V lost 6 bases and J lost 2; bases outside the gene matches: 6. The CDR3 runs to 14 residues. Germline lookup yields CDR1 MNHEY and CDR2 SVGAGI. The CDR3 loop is CASRVAGSTYEQYV. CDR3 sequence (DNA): TGTGCCAGCAGAGTAGCGGGGAGCACCTACGAGCAGTACGTC.

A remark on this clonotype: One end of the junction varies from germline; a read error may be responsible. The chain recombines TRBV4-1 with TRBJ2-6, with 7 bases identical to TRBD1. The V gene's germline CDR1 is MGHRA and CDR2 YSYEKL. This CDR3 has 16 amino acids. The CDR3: CASSREQGSGANVLTF. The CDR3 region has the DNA TGCGCCAGCAGCCGTGAACAGGGGTCTGGGGCCAACGTCCTGACCTTC.

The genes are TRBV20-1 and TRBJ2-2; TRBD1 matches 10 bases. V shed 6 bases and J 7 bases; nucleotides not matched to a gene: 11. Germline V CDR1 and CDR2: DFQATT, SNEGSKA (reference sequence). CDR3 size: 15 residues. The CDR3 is CSASGAGQGIGELFF. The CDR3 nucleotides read TGCAGTGCCAGTGGGGCGGGACAGGGGATCGGGGAGCTGTTTTTT.

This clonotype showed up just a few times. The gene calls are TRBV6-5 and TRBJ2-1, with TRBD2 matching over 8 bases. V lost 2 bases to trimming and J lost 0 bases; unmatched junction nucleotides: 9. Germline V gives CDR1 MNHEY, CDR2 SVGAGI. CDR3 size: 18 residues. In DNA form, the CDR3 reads TGTGCCAGCAGTTACGATGGGGCGGGGGGTAGCTCCTACAATGAGCAGTTCTTC. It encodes CASSYDGAGGSSYNEQFF.

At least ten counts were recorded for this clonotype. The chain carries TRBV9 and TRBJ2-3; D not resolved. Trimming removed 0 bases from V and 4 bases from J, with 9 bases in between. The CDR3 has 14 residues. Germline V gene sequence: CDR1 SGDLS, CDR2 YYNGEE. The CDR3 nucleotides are TGTGCCAGCAGCGTAGCGGCCAGCCCAGATACGCAGTATTTT. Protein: CASSVAASPDTQYF.

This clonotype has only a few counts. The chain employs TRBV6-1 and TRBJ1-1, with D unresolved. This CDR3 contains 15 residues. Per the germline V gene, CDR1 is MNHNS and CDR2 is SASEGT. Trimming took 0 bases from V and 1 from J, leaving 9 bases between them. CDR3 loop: CASSEASSGNTEAFF. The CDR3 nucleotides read TGTGCCAGCAGTGAAGCGTCGTCGGGGAACACTGAAGCTTTCTTT.

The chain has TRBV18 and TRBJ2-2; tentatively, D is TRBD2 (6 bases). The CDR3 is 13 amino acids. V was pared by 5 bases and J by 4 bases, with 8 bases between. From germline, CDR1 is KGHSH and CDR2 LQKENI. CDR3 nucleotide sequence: TGTGCCAGCTCAAGGACTACCACCGGGGAGCTGTTTTTT. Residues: CASSRTTTGELFF.

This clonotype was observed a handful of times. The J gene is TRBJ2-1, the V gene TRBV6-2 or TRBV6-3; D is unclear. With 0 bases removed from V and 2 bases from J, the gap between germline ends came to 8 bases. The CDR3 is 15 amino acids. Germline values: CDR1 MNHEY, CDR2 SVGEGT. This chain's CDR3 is CASSYSSKTYNEQFF. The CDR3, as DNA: TGTGCCAGCAGTTACTCGTCGAAGACCTACAATGAGCAGTTCTTC.

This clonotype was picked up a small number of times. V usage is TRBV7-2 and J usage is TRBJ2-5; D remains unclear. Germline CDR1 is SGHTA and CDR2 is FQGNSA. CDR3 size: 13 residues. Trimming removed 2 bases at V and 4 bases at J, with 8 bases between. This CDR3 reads CASSLFVPETQYF. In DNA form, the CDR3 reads TGTGCCAGCAGCTTATTCGTGCCAGAGACCCAGTACTTC. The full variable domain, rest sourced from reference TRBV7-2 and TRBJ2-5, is GAGVSQSPSNKVTEKGKDVELRCDPISGHTALYWYRQSLGQGLEFLIYFQGNSAPDKSGLPSDRFSAERTGGSVSTLTIQRTQQEDSAVYLCASSLFVPETQYFGPGTRLLVL.

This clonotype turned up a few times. The CDR3 coding sequence is TGTGCCAGCAGCTTCAGGGATGGATCACCCCTCCACTTT. Translating it yields CASSFRDGSPLHF. The chain joins TRBV7-2 to TRBJ1-6; a possible D gene is TRBD1 (5 bases). CDR3 length: 13 residues. From germline, CDR1 is SGHTA and CDR2 FQGNSA. With 3 bases removed from V and 10 bases from J, the gap between germline ends came to 10 bases.

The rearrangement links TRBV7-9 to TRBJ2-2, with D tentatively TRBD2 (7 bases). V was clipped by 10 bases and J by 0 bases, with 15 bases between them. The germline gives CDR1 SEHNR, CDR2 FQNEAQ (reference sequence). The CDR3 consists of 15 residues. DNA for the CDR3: TGTGCCACCACCCGGGGGGCTGCGAACACCGGGGAGCTGTTTTTT. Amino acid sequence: CATTRGAANTGELFF.

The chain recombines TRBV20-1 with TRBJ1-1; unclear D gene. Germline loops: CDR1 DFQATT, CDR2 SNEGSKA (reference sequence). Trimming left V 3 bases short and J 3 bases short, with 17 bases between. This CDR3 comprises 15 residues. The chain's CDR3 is CSARRFGLAYTEAFF. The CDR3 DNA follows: TGCAGTGCTAGGAGATTCGGGTTAGCGTACACTGAAGCTTTCTTT.

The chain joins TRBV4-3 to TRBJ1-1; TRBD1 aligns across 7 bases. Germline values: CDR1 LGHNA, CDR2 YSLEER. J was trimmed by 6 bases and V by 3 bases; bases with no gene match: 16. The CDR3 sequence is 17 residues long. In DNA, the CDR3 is TGCGCCAGCAGCCAGGGGACAGTCCAGGGAATTTCCGCTGAAGCTTTCTTT. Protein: CASSQGTVQGISAEAFF.

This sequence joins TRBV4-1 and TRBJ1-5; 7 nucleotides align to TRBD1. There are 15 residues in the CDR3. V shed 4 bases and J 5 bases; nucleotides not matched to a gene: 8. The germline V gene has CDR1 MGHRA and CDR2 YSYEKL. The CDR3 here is CASSRDGQVDQPQHF. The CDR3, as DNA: TGCGCCAGCAGCCGAGACGGACAGGTCGATCAGCCCCAGCATTTT.